The clone carrying this T cell receptor (beta chain) was observed a handful of times. This specimen comes from a study of patients and donors after allogeneic stem cell transplantation. TCRdb analysed the RT-PCR reads with MiXCR anew, one entry per CDR3 protein. Among about 200,000 distinct CDR3 sequences listed, around two fifths were seen once. The sequence derives from a human donor who was either an allogeneic HSCT recipient or a stem cell or donor lymphocyte infusion donor (not recorded which). It is not recorded whose cells these are; they may come from a transplant donor. The specimen was blood, either unsorted or a sorted T cell fraction (not recorded which).

In DNA, the CDR3 is TGCAGCGTTGAAGATTTGAGGGGACAGGGTTACGAGCAGTACTTC. Translated: CSVEDLRGQGYEQYF. The V and J genes are TRBV29-1 and TRBJ2-7, with TRBD1 matching over 9 bases. The V and J ends lost 0 bases and 4 bases, in that order; junction bases with no gene match: 7. The germline CDR1 and CDR2 sequences are SQVTM and ANQGSEA. The CDR3 contains 15 residues.